This passage covers 14 T cell receptor beta chains from one sample sequenced in a study of blood T cell repertoires in COVID-19. Measured with immunoSEQ multiplex PCR; TCRdb has only the in-frame clones, and not every one. The sample records hundreds of thousands of clones, 70% to 90% being singletons. Sequencing input: peripheral blood. These receptors originate from a woman under 30 with acute or convalescent COVID-19.

The sample holds one count of this clone. The rearrangement uses TRBV23-1 and TRBJ2-3, with a weak D call TRBD1 (5 bases). TRBV23-1 falls under the ORF class, with uncertain function. This CDR3 region has 16 residues. The V and J ends lost 4 bases and 4 bases respectively, with 18 bases between them. Here the CDR3 DNA reads TGCGCCAGCAGTCCTCGAGACAGCAATGGAGCAGATACGCAGTATTTT. This sequence encodes CASSPRDSNGADTQYF.

The V call is TRBV28, the J call TRBJ1-3, with D uncertain. Germline V CDR1 and CDR2: MDHEN, SYDVKM. This CDR3 is built from 11 residues. V was pared by 4 bases and J by 6 bases, with 4 bases between. CDR3: CASSSPNTIYF. The CDR3 DNA reads TGTGCCAGCAGTTCTCCAAACACCATATATTTT.

This rearrangement joins TRBV15 to TRBJ2-7; TRBD2 matches 7 bases. This CDR3 is 17 amino acids long. Losses at the gene ends were 3 bases for V and 2 bases for J; bases not matched to a gene: 13. Germline lookup yields CDR1 LNHNV and CDR2 YYDKDF (reference sequence). CDR3 residues: CATSSPWGGSHPYEQYF. The CDR3 DNA reads as TGTGCCACCAGCAGCCCCTGGGGGGGGTCTCACCCCTACGAGCAGTACTTC. The full variable domain, with the rest looked up from reference TRBV15 and TRBJ2-7, is DAMVIQNPRYQVTQFGKPVTLSCSQTLNHNVMYWYQQKSSQAPKLLFHYYDKDFNNEADTPDNFQSRRPNTSFCFLDIRSPGLGDTAMYLCATSSPWGGSHPYEQYFGPGTRLTVT.

The chain joins TRBV4-3 to TRBJ1-1, with D possibly being TRBD1 (6 bases). Germline CDR1 is LGHNA and CDR2 is YSLEER. CDR3 length: 11 residues. The ends were cut back, 8 bases at V and 6 bases at J, with 10 bases in the middle. This chain's CDR3 is CASGQGPEAFF. As DNA, the CDR3 is TGCGCCAGCGGTCAGGGGCCTGAAGCTTTCTTT.

The genes are TRBV7-2 and TRBJ2-2; perhaps TRBD1 as D (6 bases). Germline V gene sequence: CDR1 SGHTA, CDR2 FQGNSA. This CDR3 comprises 14 residues. V was clipped by 1 base and J by 5 bases, with 8 bases between them. CDR3 residues: CASSLVQGTGELFF. DNA for the CDR3: TGTGCCAGCAGCTTAGTACAGGGTACCGGGGAGCTGTTTTTT.

This clone came up once. V and J are TRBV4-1 and TRBJ1-4, with a possible D match to TRBD1 (5 bases). The CDR3 length is 16 residues. Germline assignment: CDR1 MGHRA and CDR2 YSYEKL. Trimming cost V 0 bases and J 4 bases, with 12 bases left between them. The CDR3 loop reads CASSQEWGGSNEKLFF. The CDR3 DNA follows: TGCGCCAGCAGCCAAGAGTGGGGGGGGAGTAATGAAAAACTGTTTTTT.

This clone was detected only once. V usage is TRBV6-1 and J usage is TRBJ1-2, with TRBD1 matching 12 bases. The germline CDR1 and CDR2 sequences are MNHNS and SASEGT. The CDR3 runs to 15 residues. The junction had 2 bases not matched to a gene; V was cut back by 0 bases and J by 6 bases. CDR3 loop: CASSEAGTGGDGYTF. The DNA for the CDR3 is TGTGCCAGCAGTGAAGCCGGGACAGGGGGCGATGGCTACACCTTC.

This rearrangement joins TRBV25-1 to TRBJ1-1; D is undetermined. With 2 bases removed from V and 3 bases from J, the gap between germline ends came to 13 bases. Germline-derived CDR1 and CDR2 are MGHDK and SYGVNS. The CDR3 totals 15 residues. The CDR3 region is CASSEAPGLDTEAFF. The CDR3 DNA reads as TGTGCCAGCAGTGAAGCCCCCGGGTTGGACACTGAAGCTTTCTTT.

The sample holds one count of this clone. This chain connects TRBV28 to TRBJ2-2; D is uncertain. The germline V gene has CDR1 MDHEN and CDR2 SYDVKM. The CDR3 loop spans 14 amino acids. Trimming took 2 bases from V and 3 from J, leaving 7 bases between them. DNA of the CDR3: TGTGCCAGCAGTTTAAGGAGTCACACCGGGGAGCTGTTTTTT. This encodes CASSLRSHTGELFF.

The CDR3 coding sequence is TGCGCCAGCAGCTTGACAGGCTTAGGCAACGAGCAGTACTTC. Translating it yields CASSLTGLGNEQYF. The chain links TRBV5-1 to TRBJ2-7, with TRBD1 as a possible D gene (5 bases). Germline CDR1 reads SGHRS; CDR2 reads YFSETQ. V gave up 1 base and J gave up 5 bases, with 13 bases separating them. This CDR3 has 14 amino acids.

The gene calls are TRBV21-1 and TRBJ2-7; TRBD1, the D gene given by the table, was not confirmed from the DNA. TRBV21-1 is given as a pseudogene. This CDR3 contains 15 residues. The DNA for the CDR3 is TGTGCCAGCAGCATCCGGGACAGGCGTACCTACGAGCAGTACTTC. It is translated as CASSIRDRRTYEQYF.

This clone was observed a handful of times. J is TRBJ1-2 and V is TRBV7-3, with a weak D call TRBD1 (5 bases). Deletions cut 4 bases from V and 6 bases from J, with 18 bases between. In germline, CDR1 is SGHTA, CDR2 FQGTGA. The CDR3 contains 15 residues. CDR3 sequence: CASSSSLGVLDGYTF. The CDR3 region has the DNA TGTGCCAGCAGCTCCTCCTTAGGGGTTCTGGATGGCTACACCTTC.

This chain joins TRBV18 and TRBJ1-1, with D hard to call. Trimming left V 2 bases short and J 3 bases short, with 13 bases between. Germline loops: CDR1 KGHSH, CDR2 LQKENI. The CDR3 spans 15 residues. The CDR3 DNA sequence: TGTGCCAGCTCACCAAGTTCCTACCCTTACACTGAAGCTTTCTTT. Translation: CASSPSSYPYTEAFF.

This chain connects TRBV19 to TRBJ2-1; TRBD2 might be the D (6 bases). The ends were cut back, 5 bases at V and 10 bases at J, with 21 bases in the middle. From germline, CDR1 is LNHDA and CDR2 SQIVND (reference sequence). The CDR3 covers 15 residues. As DNA, the CDR3 is TGTGCCAGTAGTGCCCCCGGGACTGCCTATATAGAGCAGTTCTTC. Protein sequence: CASSAPGTAYIEQFF.